Following are 26 T cell receptor beta chains from one sample sequenced in a study of T-cell reconstitution after alpha-beta-depleted transplantation in children. The TCRbeta library was prepared with unique molecular identifiers. TCRdb re-called the PCR reads through MiXCR, storing one row per CDR3 protein. The top ten clones hold under 6% of a sample with 700,000 to 950,000 distinct CDR3 sequences, roughly 16% of them seen once. Sample: PBMCs, mostly from graft donor cells, taken 360 days after TCRalphabeta/CD19-depleted stem cell transplant. These receptors all come from a male patient under 18 who had a stem cell transplant for acute lymphoblastic leukemia, so the T cells may come from the graft donor.

The J gene is TRBJ2-5, the V gene TRBV11-2; 7 bases line up with TRBD2. In germline, CDR1 is SGHAT, CDR2 FQNNGV. The CDR3 runs to 15 residues. Losses at the gene ends were 5 bases for V and 4 bases for J; bases not matched to a gene: 10. The CDR3 spells CASSLQRTRVETQYF. The CDR3 DNA reads TGTGCCAGCAGCCTTCAGAGGACTAGAGTAGAGACCCAGTACTTC.

This clonotype was seen more than once but under ten times. The chain couples TRBV4-1 to TRBJ2-3; 7 positions match TRBD2. V dropped 3 bases and J dropped 5; count of bases not matched to a gene: 5. The germline gives CDR1 MGHRA, CDR2 YSYEKL. CDR3 length equals 14 residues. CDR3 coding DNA: TGCGCCAGCAGCCATATAGCGGGCCTAGATACGCAGTATTTT. Translation: CASSHIAGLDTQYF.

V gene TRBV7-9 combines with J gene TRBJ1-4; 10 nucleotides agree with TRBD1. The V and J ends lost 3 bases and 7 bases, in that order; junction bases with no gene match: 5. Germline CDR1 and CDR2: SEHNR and FQNEAQ (reference sequence). The CDR3 extends over 15 amino acids. CDR3 bases: TGTGCCAGCAGCTTCGCGGGACAGGGGAGTGAAAAACTGTTTTTT. Protein product: CASSFAGQGSEKLFF.

This clonotype has more than one count but fewer than ten. The CDR3 here is CASSGDQGVSSYEQYF. CDR3 sequence (DNA): TGTGCCAGCAGCGGAGACCAGGGGGTGAGCTCCTACGAGCAGTACTTC. The V and J genes are TRBV7-9 and TRBJ2-7, with 7 nucleotides matching TRBD1. Germline CDR1 reads SEHNR; CDR2 reads FQNEAQ (reference sequence). The CDR3 covers 16 residues. Unmatched junction bases numbered 10, after V lost 5 bases and J lost 0 bases.

This clonotype was found a few times. The chain uses TRBV4-2 and TRBJ2-1; D might be TRBD2 (6 bases). Germline loops: CDR1 LGHNA, CDR2 YNFKEQ. The V end lost 8 bases, the J end lost 12 bases, and 23 bases lay between the germline ends. The CDR3 totals 14 residues. The CDR3 region is CASALLGSRRGQFF. In DNA form, the CDR3 reads TGTGCCAGCGCCTTACTAGGGAGCAGGAGGGGGCAGTTCTTC.

The rearrangement uses TRBV15 and TRBJ1-1; TRBD1 matches at 9 bases. Looked up from germline, CDR1 is LNHNV and CDR2 is YYDKDF (reference sequence). The junction had 12 bases not matched to a gene; V was cut back by 7 bases and J by 0 bases. The CDR3 runs 17 residues. Here the CDR3 DNA reads TGTGCCACCAACCACGGACAGGGGATCATCATGAACACTGAAGCTTTCTTT. This translates into CATNHGQGIIMNTEAFF.

J is TRBJ2-7 and V is TRBV5-1; 9 bases map to TRBD1. This CDR3 is built from 14 residues. Germline CDR1 SGHRS, CDR2 YFSETQ. V lost 4 bases to trimming and J lost 3 bases; unmatched junction nucleotides: 5. The CDR3 sequence is CASSGKGQGYEQYF. For the CDR3, the DNA is TGCGCCAGCAGCGGCAAGGGACAGGGCTACGAGCAGTACTTC.

The chain uses TRBV15 and TRBJ2-5; the match to TRBD2 covers 13 bases. Trimming took 2 bases from V and 2 from J; bases not matched to a gene: 8. Germline-derived CDR1 and CDR2 are LNHNV and YYDKDF (reference sequence). The CDR3 covers 18 residues. The CDR3 DNA is TGTGCCACCAGCAGACCTCGACCGGGACTAGCGGGACAAGAGACCCAGTACTTC. This codes for CATSRPRPGLAGQETQYF.

The chain has TRBV4-1 and TRBJ2-6; 7 nucleotides align to TRBD1. Germline CDR1 and CDR2: MGHRA and YSYEKL. The CDR3 is made up of 18 amino acids. The J segment lost 0 bases and the V segment lost 4 bases, leaving 9 bases of the junction unmatched. The DNA for the CDR3 is TGCGCCAGCAGCCCTCGGACAGGTTCGACCTCTGGGGCCAACGTCCTGACTTTC. This sequence encodes CASSPRTGSTSGANVLTF.

The chain links TRBV15 to TRBJ2-1, with 9 nucleotides matching TRBD1. The germline V gene encodes CDR1 LNHNV and CDR2 YYDKDF (reference sequence). The CDR3 consists of 16 residues. V shed 1 base and J 5 bases; nucleotides not matched to a gene: 6. The CDR3 loop reads CATSRALQGAHNEQFF. The CDR3 nucleotides are TGTGCCACCAGCAGAGCTCTACAGGGGGCTCACAATGAGCAGTTCTTC.

Only a few counts were recorded for this clonotype. V is TRBV4-1 and J is TRBJ2-1; D unresolved. The germline V and J ends were trimmed by 0 bases and 6 bases, with 12 bases remaining between them. The length of the CDR3 is 15 residues. Looked up from germline, CDR1 is MGHRA and CDR2 is YSYEKL. DNA of the CDR3: TGCGCCAGCAGCCAAGATACGGGCGGTCCCAATGAGCAGTTCTTC. This encodes CASSQDTGGPNEQFF.

This clonotype was seen a handful of times. The rearrangement uses TRBV7-9 and TRBJ2-1; 9 bases map to TRBD2. Germline CDR1 reads SEHNR; CDR2 reads FQNEAQ (reference sequence). V gave up 2 bases and J gave up 7 bases; unmatched junction bases: 6. The CDR3 totals 15 residues. CDR3 DNA: TGTGCCAGCAGCTTAAGCGGGAGGAAATATAATGAGCAGTTCTTC. It yields the protein CASSLSGRKYNEQFF.

This clonotype was seen a handful of times. The rearrangement uses TRBV7-8 and TRBJ1-5, with 7 bases aligning to TRBD1. V gave up 3 bases and J gave up 2 bases; unmatched junction bases: 7. The CDR3 is made up of 16 amino acids. CDR1 is SGHVS, CDR2 FQNEAQ, per germline. The CDR3 is CASSFFSGTGNQPQHF. The DNA for the CDR3 is TGTGCCAGCAGCTTTTTTTCCGGGACAGGCAATCAGCCCCAGCATTTT.

This clonotype was picked up a small number of times. The gene calls are TRBV18 and TRBJ1-5, with 7 bases lining up with TRBD1. The junction had 12 bases not matched to a gene; V was cut back by 3 bases and J by 4 bases. Germline-derived CDR1 and CDR2 are KGHSH and LQKENI. This CDR3 contains 17 residues. The CDR3 reads CASSPIHYDRVNQPQHF. CDR3 nucleotide sequence: TGTGCCAGCTCACCTATCCATTACGACAGGGTAAATCAGCCCCAGCATTTT.

This clonotype has only a few counts. This chain uses TRBV6-1 with TRBJ2-7; perhaps D is TRBD1 or TRBD2 (5 bases each). The CDR3 consists of 14 residues. Trimming cost V 8 bases and J 0 bases, with 14 bases left between them. Germline V gene data show CDR1 as MNHNS and CDR2 as SASEGT. DNA for the CDR3: TGTGCCAGCCAAGGGATTGGGGGCTCCTACGAGCAGTACTTC. Encoded protein: CASQGIGGSYEQYF.

The rearrangement joins TRBV21-1 to TRBJ1-6; the tabulated D call, TRBD1, remains unverified against the DNA. TRBV21-1 is annotated as a pseudogene. The CDR3 has 21 residues. The CDR3 DNA is TGTGCCAGCAGCAAAGCAGGGGGCGGACAGGGGAGGAGCTCCTATAATTCACCCCTCCACTTT. Protein: CASSKAGGGQGRSSYNSPLHF.

This clonotype was counted many times. The junction and the germline gene differ at one end; a read error may be behind it. The chain is built from TRBV5-1 and TRBJ1-1; D gene ambiguous. The length of the CDR3 is 14 residues. The germline gives CDR1 SGHRS, CDR2 YFSETQ. CDR3 residues: CASSLVARNTEAFF. As DNA, the CDR3 is TGTGCCAGCAGCTTAGTGGCCCGGAACACTGAAGCTTTCTTT.

This clonotype came up a few times. The chain uses TRBV5-1 and TRBJ1-2, with TRBD1 matching 7 bases. Germline V gene sequence: CDR1 SGHRS, CDR2 YFSETQ. V lost 0 bases to trimming and J lost 4 bases; unmatched junction nucleotides: 6. This CDR3 comprises 15 residues. The CDR3 loop reads CASSLAGQALYGYTF. The CDR3 nucleotides read TGCGCCAGCAGCTTGGCCGGACAGGCCCTCTATGGCTACACCTTC.

J is TRBJ2-1 and V is TRBV6-1, with 12 bases that match TRBD2. J gave up 7 bases and V 6 bases, and 4 bases lay outside the gene matches. The CDR3 consists of 14 residues. The germline V gene has CDR1 MNHNS and CDR2 SASEGT. The CDR3 is CASRTSGSLNEQFF. CDR3 bases: TGTGCCAGCAGGACTAGCGGGAGTTTGAATGAGCAGTTCTTC.

This chain connects TRBV7-8 to TRBJ2-5; TRBD2 is a possible D gene (7 bases). The CDR3 is 17 residues long. Germline values: CDR1 SGHVS, CDR2 FQNEAQ. V was clipped by 3 bases and J by 0 bases, with 17 bases between them. CDR3 coding DNA: TGTGCCAGCAGCTTTTGGGGGGGGGGCGCCGACCAAGAGACCCAGTACTTC. Translated: CASSFWGGGADQETQYF.

This clonotype was seen a few times. The rearrangement uses TRBV9 and TRBJ2-7; TRBD1 is a possible D gene (6 bases). The CDR3 is 15 amino acids. Trimming removed 0 bases at V and 2 bases at J, with 12 bases between. CDR1 SGDLS and CDR2 YYNGEE come from the germline V gene. The CDR3 region has the DNA TGTGCCAGCAGCGTAGGTGGGGGCGATGCCTACGAGCAGTACTTC. Residues: CASSVGGGDAYEQYF.

The CDR3 nucleotides are TGCGCCAGCAGCCCTTATGGACAGCAAAAACTAGACAAAAACATTCAGTACTTC. Its protein is CASSPYGQQKLDKNIQYF. V usage is TRBV5-1 and J usage is TRBJ2-4, with D maybe TRBD1 (6 bases). Germline loops: CDR1 SGHRS, CDR2 YFSETQ. The length of the CDR3 is 18 residues. Trimming shortened V by 4 bases and J by 3 bases, and 23 bases separated the two germline ends.

This chain's CDR3 is CSAGQGSQETQYF. As DNA, the CDR3 is TGCAGTGCCGGGCAGGGCAGCCAAGAGACCCAGTACTTC. The chain joins TRBV20-1 to TRBJ2-5; D possibly corresponds to TRBD1 (5 bases). V was trimmed by 6 bases and J by 1 base, leaving 12 bases between them. CDR3 length: 13 residues. In germline, CDR1 is DFQATT, CDR2 SNEGSKA (reference sequence).

This clonotype was found a few times. This chain links TRBV12-3 or TRBV12-4 with TRBJ2-5; possibly TRBD1 or TRBD2 for D (5 bases each). CDR3 length: 13 amino acids. Trimming shortened V by 6 bases and J by 9 bases, and 17 bases separated the two germline ends. The CDR3 coding sequence is TGTGCCAGCAGGGGGGTCCTGAGAGGGGCCCAGTACTTC. Its translation: CASRGVLRGAQYF.

This clonotype was found a few times. DNA of the CDR3: TGCGCCAGCAGCTTGGAGGGCGGCTCTGGAAACACCATATATTTT. Its translation: CASSLEGGSGNTIYF. The chain is built from TRBV5-1 and TRBJ1-3, with no clear D. The CDR3 runs to 15 residues. Trimming removed 0 bases from V and 0 bases from J, with 7 bases in between. Germline assignment: CDR1 SGHRS and CDR2 YFSETQ.

This clonotype was recorded a few times. This sequence joins TRBV20-1 and TRBJ1-5, with D possibly TRBD1 on 5 matching bases. V lost 0 bases and J 1 base, leaving 10 bases between the germline ends. This CDR3 contains 15 residues. The V gene's germline CDR1 is DFQATT and CDR2 SNEGSKA (reference sequence). This chain's CDR3 is CSARDRGGSNQPQHF. CDR3 nucleotides: TGCAGTGCTAGAGATCGGGGGGGGAGCAATCAGCCCCAGCATTTT.